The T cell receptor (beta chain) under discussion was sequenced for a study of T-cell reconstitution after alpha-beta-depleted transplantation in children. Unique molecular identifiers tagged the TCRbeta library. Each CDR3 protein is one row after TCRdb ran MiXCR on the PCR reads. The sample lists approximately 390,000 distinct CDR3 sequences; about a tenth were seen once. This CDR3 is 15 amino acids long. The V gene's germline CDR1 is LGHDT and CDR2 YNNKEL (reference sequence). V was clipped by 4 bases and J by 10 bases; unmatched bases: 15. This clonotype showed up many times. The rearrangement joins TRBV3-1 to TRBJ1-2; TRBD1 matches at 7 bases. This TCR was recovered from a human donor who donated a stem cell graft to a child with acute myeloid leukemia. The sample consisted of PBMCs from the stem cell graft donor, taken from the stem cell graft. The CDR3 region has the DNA TGTGCCAGCAGCCCCCAACGTCCAGGGGGAAAGGACTACACCTTC. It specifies CASSPQRPGGKDYTF.